What follows is one TCR beta chain and its context. The CDR3 runs to 14 residues. The trim removed 7 bases at V and 3 bases at J, leaving 7 bases unmatched. Germline lookup yields CDR1 KGHDR and CDR2 SFDVKD. The record originates from a study of T cell responses to AZD1222 COVID-19 vaccine. The data were produced by immunoSEQ multiplex PCR, yet TCRdb's version contains in-frame clones alone and is incomplete. The data contain 120,000 to 150,000 clones, roughly 87% of them seen just once; the ten biggest clones take up roughly 1.5%. This sequence joins TRBV24-1 and TRBJ1-2; 7 positions match TRBD1. This clonotype was sampled from an adult who received the AZD1222 COVID-19 vaccine. The source material was peripheral blood, sampled 28 days after the second AZD1222 dose. CDR3 region: CATRATGSDYGYTF. The CDR3 region has the DNA TGTGCCACCAGAGCGACAGGGTCGGACTATGGCTACACCTTC.